This TCR beta chain came from a study of lymphopenia after photon versus proton radiotherapy. General observations from the study: Larger post-nadir TCR diversity loss correlated inversely with survival in deceased patients. Post-nadir diversity loss with photons came from oligoclonal expansion, particularly CD8+ Temra cells. Only patients who died were analyzed for survival; proton advantage is unproven.

Concerning this clone: Its antigen is unknown.

V gave up 4 bases and J gave up 2 bases, with 5 bases separating them. Germline CDR1 LNHDA, CDR2 SQIVND (reference sequence). CDR3 length: 12 amino acids. The protocol was immunoSEQ multiplex PCR, while the TCRdb copy is restricted to in-frame clones and leaves out a portion. The sample shows approximately 25,000 clones, roughly 86% of them seen only once. The gene calls are TRBV19 and TRBJ2-5, with D possibly matching TRBD1 (5 bases). The TCR was taken from a man in his fifties with gastric cancer. Sequencing used peripheral blood, obtained from a patient treated with photon-based radiotherapy. CDR3 in DNA: TGTGCCAGTAGTACAGGGCAAGAGACCCAGTACTTC. This codes for CASSTGQETQYF.